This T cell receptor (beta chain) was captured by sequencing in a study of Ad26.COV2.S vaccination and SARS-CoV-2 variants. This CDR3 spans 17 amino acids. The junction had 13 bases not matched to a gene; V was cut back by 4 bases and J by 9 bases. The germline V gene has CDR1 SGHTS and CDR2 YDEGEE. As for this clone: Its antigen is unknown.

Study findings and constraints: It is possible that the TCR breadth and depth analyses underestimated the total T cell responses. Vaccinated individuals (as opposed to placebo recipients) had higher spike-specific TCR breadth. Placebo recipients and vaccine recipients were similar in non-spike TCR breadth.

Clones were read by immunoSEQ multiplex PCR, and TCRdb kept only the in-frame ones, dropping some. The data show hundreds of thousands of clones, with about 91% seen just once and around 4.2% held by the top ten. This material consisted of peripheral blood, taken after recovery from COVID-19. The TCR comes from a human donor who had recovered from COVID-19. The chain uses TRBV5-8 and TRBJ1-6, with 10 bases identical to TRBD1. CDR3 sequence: CASSGGLRDRGSSPLHF. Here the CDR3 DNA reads TGTGCCAGCAGCGGAGGCCTCAGGGACAGGGGATCTTCACCCCTCCACTTT.